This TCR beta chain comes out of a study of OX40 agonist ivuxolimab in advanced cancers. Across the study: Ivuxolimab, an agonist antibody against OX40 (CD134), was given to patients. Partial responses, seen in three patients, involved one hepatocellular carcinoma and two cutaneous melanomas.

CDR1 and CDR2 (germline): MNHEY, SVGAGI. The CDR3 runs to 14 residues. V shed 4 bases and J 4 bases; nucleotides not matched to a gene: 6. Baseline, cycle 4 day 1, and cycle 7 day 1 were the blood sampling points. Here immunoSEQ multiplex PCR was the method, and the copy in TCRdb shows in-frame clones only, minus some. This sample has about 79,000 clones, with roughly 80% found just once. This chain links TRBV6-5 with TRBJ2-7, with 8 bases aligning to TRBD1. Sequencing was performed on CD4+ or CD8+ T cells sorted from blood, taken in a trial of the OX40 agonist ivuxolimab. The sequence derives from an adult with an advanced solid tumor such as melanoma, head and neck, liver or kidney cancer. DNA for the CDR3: TGTGCCAGCAGTTCTCTGACAGGGGCATACGAGCAGTACTTC. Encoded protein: CASSSLTGAYEQYF.